The T cell receptor beta chain described here comes from a study of T cell changes during pregnancy in multiple sclerosis. The assay was immunoSEQ multiplex PCR, and TCRdb's table has in-frame clones only and misses some. The top ten hold approximately 0.75% of the sample, which has 30,000 to 40,000 clones, over 85% seen once. This CDR3 is 16 amino acids long. J was trimmed by 5 bases and V by 1 base; bases with no gene match: 4. Germline V gene data show CDR1 as SGHKS and CDR2 as YYEKEE (reference sequence). The gene calls are TRBV5-5 and TRBJ2-2, with TRBD2 identical over 11 bases. The sample here was CD4+ T cells from peripheral blood mononuclear cells, taken after pregnancy. This sequence originates from a female donor in good health, enrolled as a control in a pregnancy study. CDR3 sequence (DNA): TGTGCCAGCAGCTTGAGGCTAGCGGGAGGAACCGGGGAGCTGTTTTTT. This encodes CASSLRLAGGTGELFF. The full variable domain, in which reference TRBV5-5 and TRBJ2-2 provide the parts outside the CDR3, is DAGVTQSPTHLIKTRGQQVTLRCSPISGHKSVSWYQQVLGQGPQFIFQYYEKEERGRGNFPDRFSARQFPNYSSELNVNALLLGDSALYLCASSLRLAGGTGELFFGEGSRLTVL.